This TCR beta chain was observed in a study of blood T cell repertoires in COVID-19. Overall study context: Sample material is recorded as cDNA or gDNA derived from T cells, B-cell-depleted T cells, or PBMCs.

Germline V lookup: CDR1 SEHNR, CDR2 FQNEAQ (reference sequence). The CDR3 length is 18 residues. J gave up 0 bases and V 4 bases, and 9 bases lay outside the gene matches. Study processing details: Estimation of nucleated cell counts relied on the amplification of reference gene primers. Using immunoSEQ multiplex PCR, the repertoire was profiled, and TCRdb retains in-frame clones only, with some absent. V, J and clone size reflect that table, while D and trimming were determined from the DNA. The sample shows under 300,000 clones, around four fifths of them seen only once. The sample was peripheral blood. The sequence derives from a woman aged 40 to 50 with active or convalescent COVID-19. The chain recombines TRBV7-9 with TRBJ2-2; 9 nucleotides match TRBD1. CDR3 nucleotides: TGTGCCAGCAGCTACGGGACAGGGACACAGCCGAACACCGGGGAGCTGTTTTTT. It specifies CASSYGTGTQPNTGELFF. The full variable domain, its missing parts supplied by reference TRBV7-9 and TRBJ2-2, is DTGVSQNPRHKITKRGQNVTFRCDPISEHNRLYWYRQTLGQGPEFLTYFQNEAQLEKSRLLSDRFSAERPKGSFSTLEIQRTEQGDSAMYLCASSYGTGTQPNTGELFFGEGSRLTVL.